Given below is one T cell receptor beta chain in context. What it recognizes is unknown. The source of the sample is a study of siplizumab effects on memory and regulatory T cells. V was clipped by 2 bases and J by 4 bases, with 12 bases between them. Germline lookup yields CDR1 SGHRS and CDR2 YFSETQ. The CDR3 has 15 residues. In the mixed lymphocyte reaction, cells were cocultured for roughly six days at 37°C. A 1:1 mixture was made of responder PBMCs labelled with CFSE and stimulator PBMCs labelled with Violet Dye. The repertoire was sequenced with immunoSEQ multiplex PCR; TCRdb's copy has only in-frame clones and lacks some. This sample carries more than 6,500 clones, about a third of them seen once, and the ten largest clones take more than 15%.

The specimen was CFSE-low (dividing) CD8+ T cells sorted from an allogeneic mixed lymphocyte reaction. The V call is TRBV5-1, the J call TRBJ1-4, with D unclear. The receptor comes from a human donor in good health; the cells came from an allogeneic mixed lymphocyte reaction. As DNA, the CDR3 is TGCGCCAGCAGCTTAGGTACAGTCGATAATGAAAAACTGTTTTTT. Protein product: CASSLGTVDNEKLFF.